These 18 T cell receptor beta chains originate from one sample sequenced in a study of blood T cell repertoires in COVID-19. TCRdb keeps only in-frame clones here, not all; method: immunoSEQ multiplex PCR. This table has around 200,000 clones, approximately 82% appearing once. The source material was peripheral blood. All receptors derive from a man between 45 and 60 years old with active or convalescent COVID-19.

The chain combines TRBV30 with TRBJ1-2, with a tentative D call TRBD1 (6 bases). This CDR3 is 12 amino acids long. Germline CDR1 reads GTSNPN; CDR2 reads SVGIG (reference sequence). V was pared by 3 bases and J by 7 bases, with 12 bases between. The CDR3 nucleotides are TGTGCCTGGAGCCCCGGGACATTTGGCTACACCTTC. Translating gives CAWSPGTFGYTF.

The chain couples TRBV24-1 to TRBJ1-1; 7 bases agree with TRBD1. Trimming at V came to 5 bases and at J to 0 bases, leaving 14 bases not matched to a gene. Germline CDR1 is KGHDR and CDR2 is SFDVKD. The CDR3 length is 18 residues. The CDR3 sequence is CATSVSPPSRGMNTEAFF. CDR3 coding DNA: TGTGCCACCAGTGTATCCCCCCCCTCCAGGGGGATGAACACTGAAGCTTTCTTT.

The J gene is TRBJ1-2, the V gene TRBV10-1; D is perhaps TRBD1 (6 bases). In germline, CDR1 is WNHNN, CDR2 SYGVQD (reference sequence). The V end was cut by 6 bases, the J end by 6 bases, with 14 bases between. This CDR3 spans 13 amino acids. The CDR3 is CASRADRTDGYTF. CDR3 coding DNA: TGCGCCAGCAGAGCCGACAGGACCGATGGCTACACCTTC.

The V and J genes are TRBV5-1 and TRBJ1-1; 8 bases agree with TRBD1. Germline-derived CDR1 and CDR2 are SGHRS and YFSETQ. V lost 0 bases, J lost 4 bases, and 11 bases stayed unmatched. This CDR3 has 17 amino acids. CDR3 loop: CASSLARSGGEGTEAFF. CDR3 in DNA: TGCGCCAGCAGCTTGGCCCGTTCAGGGGGCGAGGGCACTGAAGCTTTCTTT.

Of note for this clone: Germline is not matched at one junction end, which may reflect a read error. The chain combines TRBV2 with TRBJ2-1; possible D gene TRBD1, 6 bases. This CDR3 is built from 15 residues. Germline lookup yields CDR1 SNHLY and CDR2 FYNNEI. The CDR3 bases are TGTACCAGCAGCCTAGAGACAGGAGCTTACAATGAGCAGTTCTTC. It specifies CTSSLETGAYNEQFF.

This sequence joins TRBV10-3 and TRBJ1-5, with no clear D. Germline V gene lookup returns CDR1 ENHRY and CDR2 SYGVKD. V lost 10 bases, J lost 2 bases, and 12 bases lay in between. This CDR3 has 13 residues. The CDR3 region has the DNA TGTGCCACCGGGAGGGAAGGCAATCAGCCCCAGCATTTT. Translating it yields CATGREGNQPQHF.

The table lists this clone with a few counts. CDR3 sequence: CASSVDRGSEPQHF. CDR3 bases: TGTGCCAGCAGTGTCGACAGGGGGTCGGAGCCCCAGCATTTT. The J gene is TRBJ1-5, the V gene TRBV2; TRBD1 matches at 9 bases. CDR1 SNHLY and CDR2 FYNNEI come from the germline V gene. The CDR3 loop spans 14 amino acids. V lost 4 bases and J lost 8; bases outside the gene matches: 6.

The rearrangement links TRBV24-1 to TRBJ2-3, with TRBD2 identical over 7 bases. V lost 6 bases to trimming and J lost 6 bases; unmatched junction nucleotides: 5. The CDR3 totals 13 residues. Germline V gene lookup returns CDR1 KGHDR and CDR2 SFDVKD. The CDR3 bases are TGTGCCACCAGTCAGCGGGGTTGGGATACGCAGTATTTT. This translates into CATSQRGWDTQYF.

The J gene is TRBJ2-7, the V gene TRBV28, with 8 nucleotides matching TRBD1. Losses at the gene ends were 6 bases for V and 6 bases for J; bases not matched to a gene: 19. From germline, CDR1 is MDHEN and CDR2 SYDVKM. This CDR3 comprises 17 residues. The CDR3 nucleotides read TGTGCCAGCAGCGACATGGGCTTAGGACAGGGATCAATCGAGCAGTACTTC. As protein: CASSDMGLGQGSIEQYF.

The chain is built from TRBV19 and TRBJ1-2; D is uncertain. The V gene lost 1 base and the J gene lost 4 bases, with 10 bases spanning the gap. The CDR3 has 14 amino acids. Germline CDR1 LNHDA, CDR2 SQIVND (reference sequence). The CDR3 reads CASSIGRIIYGYTF. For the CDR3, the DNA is TGTGCCAGTAGTATAGGCAGGATTATCTATGGCTACACCTTC.

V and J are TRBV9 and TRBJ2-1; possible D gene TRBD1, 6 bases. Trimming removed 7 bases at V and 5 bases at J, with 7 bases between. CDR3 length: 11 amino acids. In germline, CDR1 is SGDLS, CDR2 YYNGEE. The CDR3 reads CASGQHNEQFF. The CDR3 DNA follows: TGTGCCAGCGGACAGCACAATGAGCAGTTCTTC.

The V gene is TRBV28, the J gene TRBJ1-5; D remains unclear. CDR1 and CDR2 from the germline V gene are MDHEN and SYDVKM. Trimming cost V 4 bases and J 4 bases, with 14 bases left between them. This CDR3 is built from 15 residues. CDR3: CASSSLRDRNQPQHF. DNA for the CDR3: TGTGCCAGCAGTTCATTGAGGGATCGGAATCAGCCCCAGCATTTT.

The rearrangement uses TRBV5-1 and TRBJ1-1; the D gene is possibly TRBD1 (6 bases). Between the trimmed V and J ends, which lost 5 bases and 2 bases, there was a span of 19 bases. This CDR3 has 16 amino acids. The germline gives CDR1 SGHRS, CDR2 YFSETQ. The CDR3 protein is CASSLWEGELNTEAFF. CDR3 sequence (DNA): TGCGCCAGCAGTCTGTGGGAGGGGGAGCTCAACACTGAAGCTTTCTTT.

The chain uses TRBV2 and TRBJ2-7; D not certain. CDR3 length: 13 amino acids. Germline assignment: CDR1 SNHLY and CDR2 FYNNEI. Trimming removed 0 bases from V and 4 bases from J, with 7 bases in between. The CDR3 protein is CASSEATEYEQYF. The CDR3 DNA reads TGTGCCAGCAGTGAAGCCACAGAATACGAGCAGTACTTC.

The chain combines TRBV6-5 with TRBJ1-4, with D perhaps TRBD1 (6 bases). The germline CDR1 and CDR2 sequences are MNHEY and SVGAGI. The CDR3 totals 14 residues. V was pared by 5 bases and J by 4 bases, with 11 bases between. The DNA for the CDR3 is TGTGCCAGCAGTCCGACAGGACTTAATGAAAAACTGTTTTTT. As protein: CASSPTGLNEKLFF.

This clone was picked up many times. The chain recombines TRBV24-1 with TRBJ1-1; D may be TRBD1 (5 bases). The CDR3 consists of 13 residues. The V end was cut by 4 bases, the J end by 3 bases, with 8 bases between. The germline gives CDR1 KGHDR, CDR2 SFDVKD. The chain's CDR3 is CATSEGPYTEAFF. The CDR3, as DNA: TGTGCCACCAGTGAGGGGCCTTACACTGAAGCTTTCTTT.

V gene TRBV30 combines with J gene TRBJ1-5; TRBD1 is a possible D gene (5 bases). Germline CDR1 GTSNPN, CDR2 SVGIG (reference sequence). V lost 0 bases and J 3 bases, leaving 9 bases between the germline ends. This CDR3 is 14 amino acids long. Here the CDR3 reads CAWSVKGSNQPQHF. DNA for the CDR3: TGTGCCTGGAGTGTAAAGGGGTCCAATCAGCCCCAGCATTTT. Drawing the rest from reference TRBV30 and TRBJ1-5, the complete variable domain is SQTIHQWPATLVQPVGSPLSLECTVEGTSNPNLYWYRQAAGRGLQLLFYSVGIGQISSEVPQNLSASRPQDRQFILSSKKLLLSDSGFYLCAWSVKGSNQPQHFGDGTRLSIL.

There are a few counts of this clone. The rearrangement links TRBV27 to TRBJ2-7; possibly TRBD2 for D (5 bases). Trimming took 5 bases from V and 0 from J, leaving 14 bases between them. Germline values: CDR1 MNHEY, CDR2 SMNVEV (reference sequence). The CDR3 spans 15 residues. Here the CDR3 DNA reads TGTGCCAGCAGTCAAAGATGGGAGCCCTCCTACGAGCAGTACTTC. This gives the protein CASSQRWEPSYEQYF.